This T cell receptor beta chain was sequenced for a study of PD-L1 blockade in urothelial cancer. On the study more broadly: Male patients with bladder-origin urothelial cancer numbered about 90% of the 29. Blood was subjected to analysis at 3 weeks (second dose) and 6 weeks following treatment start.

Clones were sequenced by immunoSEQ multiplex PCR, and TCRdb holds only the in-frame ones, with some missing. Of under 70,000 clones in the sample, around nine tenths were seen once. This clone has a single count. Germline V lookup: CDR1 SGDLS, CDR2 YYNGEE. V shed 0 bases and J 5 bases; nucleotides not matched to a gene: 6. This CDR3 has 17 residues. Time point here: peripheral blood 6 weeks after treatment start. The chain carries TRBV9 and TRBJ2-2, with 11 bases matching TRBD2. The material was PBMCs, obtained around atezolizumab (anti-PD-L1) treatment. The receptor comes from a man in his sixties with urothelial cancer. The CDR3 sequence: CASSVALAGGHTGELFF. CDR3 DNA: TGTGCCAGCAGCGTAGCTTTAGCGGGGGGGCATACCGGGGAGCTGTTTTTT.